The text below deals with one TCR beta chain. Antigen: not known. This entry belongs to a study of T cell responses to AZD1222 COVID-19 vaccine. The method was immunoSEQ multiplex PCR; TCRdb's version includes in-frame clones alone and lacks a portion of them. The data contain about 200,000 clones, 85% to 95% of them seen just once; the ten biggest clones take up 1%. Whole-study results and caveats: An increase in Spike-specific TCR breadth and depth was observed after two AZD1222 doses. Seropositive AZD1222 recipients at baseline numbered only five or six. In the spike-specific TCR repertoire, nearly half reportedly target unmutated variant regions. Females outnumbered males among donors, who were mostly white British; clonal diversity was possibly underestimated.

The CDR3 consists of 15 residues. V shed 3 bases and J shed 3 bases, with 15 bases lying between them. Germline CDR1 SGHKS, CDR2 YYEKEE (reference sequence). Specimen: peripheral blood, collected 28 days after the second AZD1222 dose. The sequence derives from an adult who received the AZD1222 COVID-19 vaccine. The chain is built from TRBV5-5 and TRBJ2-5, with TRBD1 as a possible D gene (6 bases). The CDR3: CASSWGPGGEETQYF. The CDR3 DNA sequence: TGTGCCAGCAGCTGGGGGCCGGGTGGCGAAGAGACCCAGTACTTC.